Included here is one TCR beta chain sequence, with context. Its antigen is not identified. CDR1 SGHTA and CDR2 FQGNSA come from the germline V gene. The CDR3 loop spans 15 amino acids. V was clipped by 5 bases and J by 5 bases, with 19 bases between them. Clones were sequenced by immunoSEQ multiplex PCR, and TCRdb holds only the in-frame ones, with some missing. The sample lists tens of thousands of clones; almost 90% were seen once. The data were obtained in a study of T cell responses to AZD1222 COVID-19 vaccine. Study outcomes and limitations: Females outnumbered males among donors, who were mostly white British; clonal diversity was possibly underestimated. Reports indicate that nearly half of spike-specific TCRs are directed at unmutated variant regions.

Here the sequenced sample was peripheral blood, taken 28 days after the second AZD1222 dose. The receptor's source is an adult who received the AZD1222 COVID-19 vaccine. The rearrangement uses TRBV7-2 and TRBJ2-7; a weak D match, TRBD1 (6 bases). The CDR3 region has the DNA TGTGCCAGCAGCGCCCCGGCACGGGACACGGACGAGCAGTACTTC. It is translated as CASSAPARDTDEQYF.